This T cell receptor (beta chain) was sequenced during a study of blood T cells in healthy people across ages. Study summary: The template switching approach captured approximately one barcoded beta molecule for every two T cells.

Study outcomes and limitations: Among T cells, TCR beta diversity per million cells dropped roughly linearly as age rose. Expanded clonotype changes were possibly confounded by unknown donor CMV status.

This clonotype was seen repeatedly, ten times or more. The antigen is undetermined. Primers used in a second PCR of roughly 6 to 12 cycles were a sample-barcoded 5' primer and a J-beta primer mix. Every cDNA molecule carried a tag from a template-switch adaptor bearing 12 random nucleotides. A single record per CDR3 protein comes from TCRdb applying MiXCR to the 5' RACE reads. The sample yields about 590,000 distinct CDR3 sequences, about 30% seen once. The sequencing sample was made of blood. This sequence originates from a woman of 80 years or more in good health.

The CDR3 DNA sequence: TGTGCCAGCAGCTTAACCGGACAGGGGACCTACGAGCAGTACTTC. Its protein is CASSLTGQGTYEQYF. The genes are TRBV7-3 and TRBJ2-7; 9 nucleotides line up with TRBD1. Germline CDR1 reads SGHTA; CDR2 reads FQGTGA. The junction had 2 bases not matched to a gene; V was cut back by 0 bases and J by 2 bases. The CDR3 runs 15 residues.